The 29 T cell receptor beta chains below all came from one sample that was sequenced in a study of T cells in Graves' hyperthyroidism and ophthalmopathy. Using RNA transcripts as the source, TCR beta CDR3 regions were amplified. HTBI primers drove first-round RT-PCR of the TCR CDR3. TCRdb called the multiplex PCR reads again in MiXCR, with one record for every CDR3 protein. The sample carries about half a million distinct CDR3 sequences, roughly 21% recorded once. Input material: blood. The receptors here all came from a man in his forties with Graves' ophthalmopathy.

This clonotype showed up just a few times. The gene calls are TRBV9 and TRBJ1-1; D is unclear. CDR3 length: 15 amino acids. The germline gives CDR1 SGDLS, CDR2 YYNGEE. Trimming removed 0 bases at V and 0 bases at J, with 9 bases between. The CDR3 DNA reads TGTGCCAGCAGCGTAGGAGACCCTATGAACACTGAAGCTTTCTTT. Protein sequence: CASSVGDPMNTEAFF.

The CDR3 reads CSVELRTSGKDTQYF. The CDR3 bases are TGCAGCGTTGAGCTACGGACTAGCGGGAAAGATACGCAGTATTTT. The chain recombines TRBV29-1 with TRBJ2-3; 12 positions agree with TRBD2. Germline V lookup: CDR1 SQVTM, CDR2 ANQGSEA. Losses at the gene ends were 3 bases for V and 5 bases for J; bases not matched to a gene: 6. This CDR3 spans 15 amino acids.

The chain combines TRBV15 with TRBJ1-1; D may be TRBD1 (6 bases). Germline V gene sequence: CDR1 LNHNV, CDR2 YYDKDF (reference sequence). The CDR3 covers 15 residues. V lost 1 base and J 0 bases, leaving 9 bases between the germline ends. CDR3 sequence (DNA): TGTGCCACCAGCAGAGGTCAGGGGATGAACACTGAAGCTTTCTTT. Encoded protein: CATSRGQGMNTEAFF.

This clonotype showed up many times. The chain employs TRBV11-3 and TRBJ2-7, with D uncertain. With 4 bases removed from V and 5 bases from J, the gap between germline ends came to 9 bases. Germline loops: CDR1 SGHNT, CDR2 YENEEA. The CDR3 is made up of 12 amino acids. CDR3 DNA: TGTGCCAGCAGCTCCAATTCCAACGAGCAGTACTTC. Translating it yields CASSSNSNEQYF. Full variable domain (missing parts from reference TRBV11-3 and TRBJ2-7): EAGVVQSPRYKIIEKKQPVAFWCNPISGHNTLYWYLQNLGQGPELLIRYENEEAVDDSQLPKDRFSAERLKGVDSTLKIQPAELGDSAVYLCASSSNSNEQYFGPGTRLTVT.

This clonotype was counted ten times or more. This rearrangement joins TRBV24-1 to TRBJ2-1; 7 bases are shared with TRBD1. After removal of 7 bases from V and 6 bases from J, the junction contained 11 bases not matched to a gene. The CDR3 is 15 residues long. CDR1 KGHDR and CDR2 SFDVKD come from the germline V gene. This CDR3 is CATSAQGKASNEQFF. DNA of the CDR3: TGTGCCACCAGCGCACAGGGGAAGGCAAGCAATGAGCAGTTCTTC.

DNA for the CDR3: TGTGCCGCGCGGCGGGACCCCCTAGAGACCCAGTACTTC. Protein: CAARRDPLETQYF. The chain joins TRBV10-3 to TRBJ2-5, with D possibly TRBD2 on 6 matching bases. Germline values: CDR1 ENHRY, CDR2 SYGVKD. This CDR3 has 13 residues. V shed 11 bases and J shed 4 bases, with 17 bases lying between them.

The chain recombines TRBV19 with TRBJ2-7; TRBD2 aligns across 7 bases. There are 15 residues in the CDR3. The ends lost 2 bases at V and 0 bases at J; junction bases unmatched: 4. Germline loops: CDR1 LNHDA, CDR2 SQIVND (reference sequence). In DNA form, the CDR3 reads TGTGCCAGTAGTATAAAGATAGCGGGCTCCTACGAGCAGTACTTC. Protein sequence: CASSIKIAGSYEQYF.

The chain carries TRBV6-2 or TRBV6-3 and TRBJ1-3; D is unclear. V was trimmed by 0 bases and J by 7 bases, leaving 10 bases between them. Germline lookup yields CDR1 MNHEY and CDR2 SVGEGT. The CDR3 length is 14 residues. CDR3 sequence (DNA): TGTGCCAGCAGTTACTCGAGCCGTGGGAACACCATATATTTT. As protein: CASSYSSRGNTIYF.

This chain uses TRBV12-3 or TRBV12-4 with TRBJ1-6; D might be TRBD1 (6 bases). This CDR3 has 15 amino acids. The ends were cut back, 5 bases at V and 9 bases at J, with 17 bases in the middle. Here the CDR3 reads CASSLMGAGTSPLHF. CDR3 nucleotide sequence: TGTGCCAGCAGTCTCATGGGGGCGGGGACTTCACCCCTCCACTTT.

The chain couples TRBV10-3 to TRBJ2-7; 15 bases align to TRBD2. The germline V gene encodes CDR1 ENHRY and CDR2 SYGVKD. The CDR3 consists of 15 residues. The V and J ends lost 5 bases and 7 bases, in that order; junction bases with no gene match: 6. The CDR3 DNA sequence: TGTGCCATCAGTACCGCCGGGACTAGCGGGAGGGAGCAGTACTTC. Translating it yields CAISTAGTSGREQYF.

As for this clonotype: A read error may explain this, as a much larger clone is one base away. V is TRBV7-2 and J is TRBJ2-4; 8 bases line up with TRBD1. Germline-derived CDR1 and CDR2 are SGHTA and FQGNSA. V trimming: 4 bases; J trimming: 12 bases; junction bases outside the gene matches: 17. The CDR3 is 16 residues long. The DNA for the CDR3 is TGTGCCAGCAGCTCGCTCGCGGACAGGGCTGGGGCCGGTCAGTACTTC. Protein: CASSSLADRAGAGQYF.

The sample holds many counts of this clonotype. V gene TRBV3-1 combines with J gene TRBJ2-7; TRBD2 agrees at 7 bases. With 2 bases clipped from V and 6 bases from J, the junction kept 7 bases outside the gene matches. Germline lookup yields CDR1 LGHDT and CDR2 YNNKEL (reference sequence). The length of the CDR3 is 14 residues. The CDR3 DNA sequence: TGTGCCAGCAGCCAACCGGGACTATCCACCGAGCAGTACTTC. Its protein product is CASSQPGLSTEQYF.

This sequence joins TRBV19 and TRBJ1-2; D is unclear. CDR3 length: 13 amino acids. Germline lookup yields CDR1 LNHDA and CDR2 SQIVND (reference sequence). V was cut by 6 bases and J by 2 bases, with 10 bases left in between. In DNA, the CDR3 is TGTGCCAGTAGCCCCCAAATAAACTATGGCTACACCTTC. Translated, it gives CASSPQINYGYTF.

CDR3 protein: CASSPQLGSGANVLTF. The DNA for the CDR3 is TGTGCCAGCAGCCCACAGCTCGGCTCTGGGGCCAACGTCCTGACTTTC. This sequence joins TRBV2 and TRBJ2-6, with D uncertain. V lost 6 bases and J 0 bases, leaving 12 bases between the germline ends. Germline V lookup: CDR1 SNHLY, CDR2 FYNNEI. The CDR3 covers 16 residues.

This clonotype was seen only a few times. The J gene is TRBJ2-1, the V gene TRBV3-1; D ambiguous. Trimming stripped 4 bases from V and 4 bases from J, with 20 bases between. CDR3 length equals 17 residues. The V gene's germline CDR1 is LGHDT and CDR2 YNNKEL (reference sequence). The DNA for the CDR3 is TGTGCCAGCAGCCTGCATGACCCAGGCAGTGGTTACAATGAGCAGTTCTTC. Amino acids: CASSLHDPGSGYNEQFF.

The chain is built from TRBV20-1 and TRBJ1-2; the D gene is possibly TRBD1 (5 bases). Germline assignment: CDR1 DFQATT and CDR2 SNEGSKA (reference sequence). This CDR3 has 16 amino acids. Trimming pared 5 bases from V and 10 bases from J, leaving 29 bases between. The DNA of the CDR3 is TGCAGTGCTCTATCCTCCTGGCAGGGATTCCCTCTTCACTACACCTTC. Its translation: CSALSSWQGFPLHYTF.

This clonotype was observed many times. The rearrangement uses TRBV28 and TRBJ2-4, with no clear D. V lost 4 bases and J lost 4, with 11 bases in between. This CDR3 contains 14 residues. Germline values: CDR1 MDHEN, CDR2 SYDVKM. CDR3 sequence (DNA): TGTGCCAGCAGTTCCCTCGGACGGAAAAACATTCAGTACTTC. This sequence encodes CASSSLGRKNIQYF.

The table lists this clonotype with a few counts. J is TRBJ1-6 and V is TRBV18; maybe TRBD1 (6 bases). CDR3 length equals 15 residues. The germline V and J ends were trimmed by 5 bases and 5 bases, with 13 bases remaining between them. Germline V gene lookup returns CDR1 KGHSH and CDR2 LQKENI. CDR3: CASSSQGQNNSPLHF. Written as DNA, the CDR3 is TGTGCCAGCTCATCCCAAGGACAGAATAATTCACCCCTCCACTTT.

This clonotype was seen a single time. A much larger clone lies one base from this, so it may be a read error. J is TRBJ1-2 and V is TRBV7-2; 8 bases are a match to TRBD1. CDR3 length equals 14 residues. Germline CDR1 is SGHTA and CDR2 is FQGNSA. The CDR3 here is CPSSLAQGAGGYTF. In nucleotides, the CDR3 is TGTCCCAGCAGCTTAGCGCAGGGGGCGGGTGGCTACACCTTC.

The chain recombines TRBV10-3 with TRBJ2-7; TRBD1 or TRBD2 may be the D gene (5 bases each). There are 14 residues in the CDR3. V lost 6 bases and J 0 bases, leaving 12 bases between the germline ends. CDR1 and CDR2 (germline): ENHRY, SYGVKD. CDR3 protein: CAISWDRSSYEQYF. CDR3 DNA: TGTGCCATCAGCTGGGACCGAAGCTCCTACGAGCAGTACTTC.

This clonotype was counted many times. The chain recombines TRBV27 with TRBJ2-1, with TRBD2 matching 9 bases. V shed 10 bases and J 7 bases; nucleotides not matched to a gene: 8. CDR3 length equals 13 residues. The germline gives CDR1 MNHEY, CDR2 SMNVEV (reference sequence). CDR3 sequence: CAILTTSGNEQFF. CDR3 in DNA: TGTGCCATCCTCACGACTAGCGGTAATGAGCAGTTCTTC.

This chain links TRBV20-1 with TRBJ2-1; D gene unclear. The CDR3 extends over 14 amino acids. V was trimmed by 0 bases and J by 0 bases, leaving 6 bases between them. Looked up from germline, CDR1 is DFQATT and CDR2 is SNEGSKA (reference sequence). The CDR3 nucleotides are TGCAGTGCTAGAGACCGTCTCTCCTACAATGAGCAGTTCTTC. Its translation: CSARDRLSYNEQFF.

This rearrangement joins TRBV3-1 to TRBJ2-3; D remains ambiguous. The length of the CDR3 is 16 residues. CDR1 is LGHDT and CDR2 is YNNKEL in the germline V gene (reference sequence). Trimming cost V 1 base and J 3 bases, with 14 bases left between them. The CDR3: CASSQGLKGTTDTQYF. The CDR3 region has the DNA TGTGCCAGCAGCCAAGGCCTGAAGGGCACAACAGATACGCAGTATTTT.

The gene calls are TRBV20-1 and TRBJ2-3; D tentatively reads TRBD1 or TRBD2 (6 bases each). CDR3 size: 13 residues. Germline-derived CDR1 and CDR2 are DFQATT and SNEGSKA (reference sequence). V was trimmed by 3 bases and J by 7 bases, leaving 14 bases between them. The CDR3 loop reads CSARGVGGNTQYF. CDR3 in DNA: TGCAGTGCTAGGGGGGTCGGGGGCAATACGCAGTATTTT.

This clonotype was seen only a few times. The rearrangement uses TRBV4-1 and TRBJ2-1, with D uncertain. Germline V gene sequence: CDR1 MGHRA, CDR2 YSYEKL. The CDR3 is 12 residues long. The ends were cut back, 4 bases at V and 9 bases at J, with 10 bases in the middle. The CDR3 region is CASSPWSGEQFF. The CDR3 DNA reads as TGCGCCAGCAGCCCATGGTCGGGTGAGCAGTTCTTC.

Remarks on this clonotype: Germline and junction disagree at one end, which may indicate a read error. The rearrangement joins TRBV7-9 to TRBJ1-5, with 8 bases fitting TRBD1. Germline values: CDR1 SEHNR, CDR2 FQNEAQ (reference sequence). The CDR3 length is 15 residues. The CDR3 nucleotides read TGTGCCAGCAGGGAGACAGGGGATAGCAAACAGCCCCAGCATTTT. It yields the protein CASRETGDSKQPQHF. The full variable domain, in which reference TRBV7-9 and TRBJ1-5 provide the parts outside the CDR3, is DTGVSQNPRHKITKRGQNVTFRCDPISEHNRLYWYRQTLGQGPEFLTYFQNEAQLEKSRLLSDRFSAERPKGSFSTLEIQRTEQGDSAMYLCASRETGDSKQPQHFGDGTRLSIL.

The rearrangement links TRBV19 to TRBJ2-6, with D perhaps assigned TRBD1 or TRBD2 (5 bases each). Germline CDR1 reads LNHDA; CDR2 reads SQIVND (reference sequence). The ends were cut back, 5 bases at V and 2 bases at J, with 19 bases in the middle. The CDR3 contains 18 residues. CDR3 bases: TGTGCCAGTAGTCCCATCGGGGACCTCCCCCCTGGGGCCAACGTCCTGACTTTC. Translated: CASSPIGDLPPGANVLTF.

The sample holds many counts of this clonotype. This chain links TRBV20-1 with TRBJ2-7, with TRBD2 matching over 8 bases. Trimming removed 3 bases from V and 4 bases from J; junction bases left unmatched: 11. CDR3 length: 15 amino acids. Germline V gene data show CDR1 as DFQATT and CDR2 as SNEGSKA (reference sequence). CDR3: CSASDGPSGSYEQYF. The CDR3, as DNA: TGCAGTGCTAGCGATGGGCCTAGCGGGTCGTACGAGCAGTACTTC.

With regard to this clonotype: The junction shows a germline mismatch at one end, possibly a read error. The CDR3 DNA reads as TGTGCCAGCAGTCCCGCGGGGGGGCGAGGAGATACGCAGTATTTT. Translated: CASSPAGGRGDTQYF. The chain employs TRBV10-3 and TRBJ2-3; 9 bases align to TRBD2. CDR1 ENHRY and CDR2 SYGVKD come from the germline V gene. This CDR3 is 15 amino acids long.